This TCR beta chain originates from a study of OX40 agonist ivuxolimab in advanced cancers. V lost 8 bases, J lost 6 bases, and 8 bases stayed unmatched. This CDR3 has 15 amino acids. CDR1 LNHDA and CDR2 SQIVND come from the germline V gene (reference sequence). TCRdb's table, derived via immunoSEQ multiplex PCR, lists solely in-frame clones and lacks some. The sample includes more than 20,000 clones, 65% to 85% of them seen just once. This clone was detected only once. The sequencing here drew on CD4+ or CD8+ T cells sorted from blood, taken in a trial of the OX40 agonist ivuxolimab. The chain uses TRBV19 and TRBJ2-3, with 13 bases aligning to TRBD2. The TCR was taken from an adult with an advanced solid tumor such as melanoma, head and neck, liver or kidney cancer. This chain's CDR3 is CASSKTSGGLDTQYF. CDR3 DNA sequence: TGTGCCAGTTCTAAGACTAGCGGGGGGTTGGATACGCAGTATTTT.